Sequencing of this T cell receptor (beta chain) was carried out in a study of OX40 agonist ivuxolimab in advanced cancers. On the study more broadly: Those enrolled were 82.7% male, with a mean age of about 66 years and ages from about 20 to 85. Treatment received earlier with anti-PD-1, anti-PD-L1 or anti-CTLA-4 agents was allowed, and less than 45% had some. Three patients had partial responses: one hepatocellular carcinoma, two cutaneous melanoma.

Measured with immunoSEQ multiplex PCR; TCRdb has only the in-frame clones, and not every one. The sample records around 47,000 clones, 80% being singletons. J was trimmed by 6 bases and V by 4 bases; bases with no gene match: 10. The CDR3 spans 16 residues. Germline V CDR1 and CDR2: SQVTM, ANQGSEA. The sequence was collected from an adult with an advanced solid tumor such as melanoma, head and neck, liver or kidney cancer. The sample was CD4+ or CD8+ T cells sorted from blood, taken in a trial of the OX40 agonist ivuxolimab. This chain links TRBV29-1 with TRBJ2-2, with 11 bases lining up with TRBD2. CDR3 coding DNA: TGCAGCGTTGCCACTAGCGGGAGAGTTATGGCCGGGGAGCTGTTTTTT. This codes for CSVATSGRVMAGELFF.